This TCR beta chain was recovered during a study of naive and memory T cell subsets. Cells stained for CD3, CD4, CD8, CD45RA, CD27 and viability were sorted into four CD45RA/CD27 subsets. V shed 5 bases, J shed 3 bases, and the junction held 10 bases outside the gene matches. From germline, CDR1 is SGHTA and CDR2 FQGNSA. This CDR3 has 16 residues. An equimolar mix of two oligonucleotides served as the beta constant-region primer for TRBC1 and TRBC2. TCRdb processed the UMI-ligation and nested PCR reads anew with MiXCR; each CDR3 protein has one entry. This sample has around 160,000 distinct CDR3 sequences, with over 15% found just once.

Sequenced sample: naive CD4+ T cells from blood. The chain combines TRBV7-2 with TRBJ2-7; 10 bases are a match to TRBD1. The receptor's source is a human donor in good health. The CDR3 protein is CASSKGAGTGDYEQYF. In nucleotides, the CDR3 is TGTGCCAGCAGCAAAGGTGCTGGGACAGGGGACTACGAGCAGTACTTC.